Given below is one T cell receptor beta chain in context. The antigen remains unidentified. Isolated RNA was reverse transcribed in full, so expressed TCRB transcripts were sequenced. Clones were read by immunoSEQ multiplex PCR, and TCRdb kept only the in-frame ones, dropping some. The sample records around 690,000 clones, roughly 12% being singletons. Germline values: CDR1 SGHTA, CDR2 FQGNSA. The trim removed 0 bases at V and 2 bases at J, leaving 3 bases unmatched. CDR3 length: 16 amino acids. The data stem from a study of beta chain features in type 1 diabetes. As for the study in general: Fewer than 110 million sorted cells were examined across all samples. Overall study findings and caveats: PCR might favor shorter templates, but any such skew would affect patients and controls equally. In all four CD4+ subsets, TCRB CDR3 length was significantly, moderately reduced in type 1 diabetes. Within patients, naive, central memory and Treg TCRB repertoires seemed more similar than within healthy donors.

Cells sorted by CD45RO/CCR7/CD25/CD127/CD95/CD27 comprised CD4+ naive, central memory, regulatory and stem cell-like memory cells. The rearrangement uses TRBV7-2 and TRBJ2-7, with 11 bases fitting TRBD2. Material for sequencing was naive CD4+ T cells from blood. This clonotype was obtained from a man between 25 and 39 years old with type 1 diabetes. CDR3 bases: TGTGCCAGCAGCTTAGCAACTAGCGGGGGAGCCTACGAGCAGTACTTC. It translates to CASSLATSGGAYEQYF.